There are a few counts of the clone carrying this T cell receptor beta chain. The CDR3 has 14 residues. MiXCR, run by TCRdb on the RT-PCR reads, gives a single entry per CDR3 protein. The repertoire includes hundreds of thousands of distinct CDR3 sequences, around 16% of them detected once, and roughly 7% sits in the top ten. The data were obtained in a study of patients and donors after allogeneic stem cell transplantation. The V call is TRBV21-1, the J call TRBJ2-2. TRBV21-1 has pseudogene status. The sequence was obtained from a human donor who was either an allogeneic HSCT recipient or a stem cell or donor lymphocyte infusion donor (not recorded which). It is not recorded whose cells these are; they may come from a transplant donor. Sequencing input: blood, either unsorted or a sorted T cell fraction (not recorded which). The CDR3 DNA reads TGTGCCAGCAGCAATAGGCTCCGCACCGGGGAGCTGTTTTTT. Its translation: CASSNRLRTGELFF.